These 8 T cell receptor beta chains share one sample of origin, sequenced in a study of blood T cell repertoires in COVID-19. The repertoire was sequenced with immunoSEQ multiplex PCR; TCRdb's copy has only in-frame clones and lacks some. Of some 80,000 clones in the sample, 87% were seen once. Input material: peripheral blood. The receptors here all came from a woman in her 50s with active or convalescent COVID-19.

V usage is TRBV19 and J usage is TRBJ2-4, with 7 bases identical to TRBD1. V lost 2 bases and J lost 7; bases outside the gene matches: 8. Germline V CDR1 and CDR2: LNHDA, SQIVND (reference sequence). The CDR3 extends over 15 amino acids. This chain's CDR3 is CASSIYRGNGNIQYF. For the CDR3, the DNA is TGTGCCAGTAGTATATACAGGGGTAATGGGAACATTCAGTACTTC.

In this sample, this clone turned up a few times. The V and J genes are TRBV7-2 and TRBJ1-2, with D unresolved. This CDR3 comprises 17 residues. The V end lost 5 bases, the J end lost 0 bases, and 19 bases lay between the germline ends. CDR1 and CDR2 (germline): SGHTA, FQGNSA. The CDR3 nucleotides read TGTGCCAGCAGCCCCCGAACTCGAGGATGGACTAACTATGGCTACACCTTC. Its translation is CASSPRTRGWTNYGYTF.

This chain joins TRBV7-9 and TRBJ2-1; weak D call: TRBD1 (5 bases). Germline CDR1 reads SEHNR; CDR2 reads FQNEAQ (reference sequence). This CDR3 has 13 residues. V shed 5 bases and J shed 8 bases, with 13 bases lying between them. CDR3: CASSLTQADEQFF. For the CDR3, the DNA is TGTGCCAGCAGCCTAACACAGGCGGATGAGCAGTTCTTC.

The J gene is TRBJ1-3, the V gene TRBV5-6; D gene uncertain. The CDR3 runs 13 residues. The V and J ends lost 3 bases and 1 base respectively, with 5 bases between them. Germline loops: CDR1 SGHDT, CDR2 YYEEEE. Here the CDR3 DNA reads TGTGCCAGCAGCTCGGGTTCTGGAAACACCATATATTTT. Translating it yields CASSSGSGNTIYF.

This clone was counted once. The chain is built from TRBV10-3 and TRBJ1-1; the D gene is possibly TRBD1 (6 bases). The CDR3 is made up of 16 amino acids. Deletions cut 5 bases from V and 4 bases from J, with 20 bases between. Germline V gene lookup returns CDR1 ENHRY and CDR2 SYGVKD. CDR3 sequence (DNA): TGTGCCATCAGTACGACGCCCGCAGGGGCCTTCACTGAAGCTTTCTTT. It is translated as CAISTTPAGAFTEAFF.

The V and J genes are TRBV7-9 and TRBJ1-2, with D tentatively TRBD1 (6 bases). The length of the CDR3 is 14 residues. Trimming shortened V by 1 base and J by 2 bases, and 8 bases separated the two germline ends. Germline V gene data show CDR1 as SEHNR and CDR2 as FQNEAQ (reference sequence). In nucleotides, the CDR3 is TGTGCCAGCAGCTTAGGGACAGCAAACTATGGCTACACCTTC. The encoded protein is CASSLGTANYGYTF.

The chain links TRBV19 to TRBJ1-5; D is unclear. This CDR3 contains 15 residues. The germline V gene has CDR1 LNHDA and CDR2 SQIVND (reference sequence). Trimming left V 2 bases short and J 0 bases short, with 8 bases between. The CDR3 coding sequence is TGTGCCAGTAGTATAACCCACTATAGCAATCAGCCCCAGCATTTT. Translated: CASSITHYSNQPQHF.

The chain carries TRBV7-2 and TRBJ1-2, with 7 bases matching TRBD1. The length of the CDR3 is 15 residues. CDR1 is SGHTA and CDR2 is FQGNSA in the germline V gene. Trimming removed 0 bases from V and 4 bases from J; junction bases left unmatched: 5. The CDR3 sequence is CASSLAGQSVYGYTF. CDR3 sequence (DNA): TGTGCCAGCAGCTTAGCGGGACAGAGCGTCTATGGCTACACCTTC.